The present T cell receptor beta chain was sequenced within a study of blood T cell repertoires in COVID-19 (dated by TCRdb to 2019 to 2021). With regard to the full study: The collaborator samples originated in the United States, Italy and Spain and spanned the acute and convalescent phases of COVID-19. The prospective study material was composed of cDNA or gDNA derived from T cells, B-cell-depleted T cells, or PBMCs. Deeply sampled blood TCRbeta repertoires from subjects exposed to, actively infected with, or recovered from COVID-19 were included in the dataset. The repertoires were made available in a free public database intended to serve as a resource for research on the immune response to SARS-CoV-2. The samples were drawn from two sources: the first 160 participants of the ongoing ImmuneRACE study, and about 1,300 subjects contributed by 6 global collaborators. A de-identified subject ID, COVID-19 status, age in years and sex were almost always included in the sample metadata. Where available, HLA class I and class II types were obtained from metadata supplied by the sample provider rather than from assay-based typing. Here is what the overall study found, with its caveats: How much clinical and demographic metadata was included differed by source and by participant, and the metadata was provided uncurated.

Regarding this clone: No antigen is known for it. One base away there is no much larger clone; base qualities are not given.

TCRbeta CDR3 regions were amplified from genomic DNA using the immunoSEQ Assay, a bias-controlled multiplex PCR. The original pipeline was this. The number of nucleated cells in each sample was estimated from the amplification of reference gene primers within the assay. To quantify the absolute abundance of each unique TCRbeta CDR3 rearrangement, sequence reads were collapsed and filtered. For each sample, productive Simpson clonality was calculated as the square root of Simpson's diversity index over productive rearrangements. The immuneACCESS repertoire file appears here via TCRdb, limited to in-frame rearrangements. These files lack a portion of the clones; in checked studies, under half of the deficit traces to unresolved V genes, and the cause of the others is not known. D and trimming come from the DNA, and the V and J calls and clone size come from that table. The sample includes some 160,000 clones, with roughly 75% observed a single time. The ten largest clones capture 6.5% of the sample.

The V end loses 12 bases and the J end loses 8 bases, and a stretch of 22 bases separates them. The germline V gene supplies CDR1 KGHDR and CDR2 SFDVKD. The CDR3 starts with the cysteine, ends with the phenylalanine, and has 14 residues. Kept here is only the CDR3 DNA, which spans 42 bases and is read in frame from base 1. The collaborating institutions used their own protocols to collect whole blood in K2EDTA tubes. For TCRbeta analysis, collaborator samples were shipped as frozen whole blood, as isolated PBMCs, or as DNA extracted from either sample type. The rearrangement combines TRBV24-1 with TRBJ2-4, and possibly TRBD1, on 6 matching bases. Sequenced input: peripheral blood. This TCR came from a man between 65 and 79 years old with active or convalescent COVID-19. The CDR3 amino acid sequence is: CAPQGIGLTDIQYF. The DNA sequence is given as TGTGCCCCACAGGGAATTGGCTTAACAGACATTCAGTACTTC.